These 23 T cell receptor beta chains originate from one sample sequenced in a study of blood T cell repertoires in COVID-19. Data came from immunoSEQ multiplex PCR; TCRdb stores just in-frame clones and leaves some out. The repertoire has fewer than 300,000 clones, approximately 86% of them found once; the top ten carry roughly 3.1%. The sample was peripheral blood. The receptors shown here come from a woman in her late teens or twenties with acute or convalescent COVID-19.

The rearrangement joins TRBV3-1 (or the pseudogene TRBV3-2) to TRBJ1-3; TRBD1 aligns across 7 bases. Germline V CDR1 and CDR2: LGHDT, YNNKEL (reference sequence). The CDR3 sequence is 14 residues long. V lost 2 bases and J lost 3; bases outside the gene matches: 1. As DNA, the CDR3 is TGTGCCAGCAGCCAATACAGGGGTGGAAACACCATATATTTT. This translates into CASSQYRGGNTIYF.

The V call is TRBV27, the J call TRBJ1-2; 7 nucleotides align to TRBD1. The germline V gene encodes CDR1 MNHEY and CDR2 SMNVEV (reference sequence). The V gene end was trimmed by 1 base and the J gene end by 8 bases; junction bases not matched to a gene: 16. CDR3 size: 17 residues. CDR3 sequence (DNA): TGTGCCAGCAGTTTATTAGGGACAGCTAGAGTCTATGGCGGCTACACCTTC. This encodes CASSLLGTARVYGGYTF.

This chain links TRBV12-3 or TRBV12-4 with TRBJ2-2; the D is unclear. The CDR3 is 11 residues long. Trimming stripped 6 bases from V and 9 bases from J, with 8 bases between. The CDR3 coding sequence is TGTGCCAGCAGCCTCGGTAGGGAGCTGTTTTTT. Protein sequence: CASSLGRELFF.

The chain is built from TRBV4-3 and TRBJ1-2, with D maybe TRBD1 (6 bases). V lost 3 bases to trimming and J lost 4 bases, with 15 bases between them. The CDR3 contains 15 residues. The V gene's germline CDR1 is LGHNA and CDR2 YSLEER. For the CDR3, the DNA is TGCGCCAGCAGCCACGAAGGGGGGGTGTCCTATGGCTACACCTTC. Translated: CASSHEGGVSYGYTF.

This clone showed up just a few times. The chain couples TRBV7-9 to TRBJ2-1, with D possibly being TRBD2 (6 bases). The V gene lost 2 bases and the J gene lost 8 bases, with 19 bases spanning the gap. CDR3 length: 16 residues. Germline CDR1 reads SEHNR; CDR2 reads FQNEAQ (reference sequence). CDR3 loop: CASSLPSSGLFYEQFF. Here the CDR3 DNA reads TGTGCCAGCAGCTTACCGAGCTCGGGACTTTTTTATGAGCAGTTCTTC.

This chain links TRBV3-1 (or the pseudogene TRBV3-2) with TRBJ2-4, with TRBD2 identical over 13 bases. This CDR3 contains 16 residues. Germline assignment: CDR1 LGHDT and CDR2 YNNKEL (reference sequence). The junction had 1 base not matched to a gene; V was cut back by 3 bases and J by 2 bases. As DNA, the CDR3 is TGTGCCAGCAGCCAGGGACTAGCGGGGCCCAAAAACATTCAGTACTTC. Translated, it gives CASSQGLAGPKNIQYF.

The chain recombines TRBV2 with TRBJ1-3, with 7 bases aligning to TRBD1. V dropped 7 bases and J dropped 4; count of bases not matched to a gene: 13. Per germline, CDR1 SNHLY and CDR2 FYNNEI. The CDR3 length is 16 residues. The CDR3 loop is CASKEYRGEAGNTIYF. Written as DNA, the CDR3 is TGTGCCAGCAAAGAGTACAGGGGAGAGGCCGGAAACACCATATATTTT.

This chain uses TRBV19 with TRBJ2-1; 8 nucleotides line up with TRBD1. The ends lost 2 bases at V and 0 bases at J; junction bases unmatched: 12. Germline V gene lookup returns CDR1 LNHDA and CDR2 SQIVND (reference sequence). The CDR3 extends over 19 amino acids. The CDR3 DNA reads TGTGCCAGTAGTATACCGGCGGACAGGGATGCAATCTCCTACAATGAGCAGTTCTTC. Translated: CASSIPADRDAISYNEQFF.

The rearrangement joins TRBV11-2 to TRBJ1-5; D is uncertain. V shed 0 bases and J shed 0 bases, with 12 bases lying between them. The CDR3 runs to 17 residues. The germline gives CDR1 SGHAT, CDR2 FQNNGV. The CDR3 DNA is TGTGCCAGCAGCTTAGATCGTCGGACTGATAGCAATCAGCCCCAGCATTTT. Protein product: CASSLDRRTDSNQPQHF.

This clone was found once. The J gene is TRBJ1-6, the V gene TRBV27; 8 bases are a match to TRBD1. J was trimmed by 7 bases and V by 5 bases; bases with no gene match: 4. This CDR3 has 14 amino acids. From germline, CDR1 is MNHEY and CDR2 SMNVEV (reference sequence). CDR3 loop: CASSRGTGNSPLHF. The CDR3 coding sequence is TGTGCCAGCAGTCGCGGGACAGGAAATTCACCCCTCCACTTT.

The chain combines TRBV13 with TRBJ2-1; 13 bases are a match to TRBD2. The CDR3 has 15 amino acids. Germline trimming cut 6 bases from V and 6 bases from J; bases unmatched to any gene: 5. Germline V gene lookup returns CDR1 PRHDT and CDR2 FYEKMQ (reference sequence). The CDR3 DNA reads TGTGCCAGCAGGGACGGACTAGCGGGAGTCAATGAGCAGTTCTTC. This translates into CASRDGLAGVNEQFF.

The J gene is TRBJ1-1, the V gene TRBV19; D is unresolved. From germline, CDR1 is LNHDA and CDR2 SQIVND (reference sequence). Trimming stripped 2 bases from V and 4 bases from J, with 14 bases between. The CDR3 totals 15 residues. The CDR3: CASSIPVASGTEAFF. The CDR3, as DNA: TGTGCCAGTAGTATACCCGTTGCTTCGGGCACTGAAGCTTTCTTT.

V is TRBV5-1 and J is TRBJ2-7; 11 nucleotides agree with TRBD2. J was trimmed by 3 bases and V by 5 bases; bases with no gene match: 7. Germline V gene sequence: CDR1 SGHRS, CDR2 YFSETQ. This CDR3 is 15 amino acids long. This CDR3 reads CASSKLAGGGYEQYF. The CDR3, as DNA: TGCGCCAGCAGTAAGCTAGCGGGAGGTGGCTACGAGCAGTACTTC.

The V and J genes are TRBV18 and TRBJ2-7; 9 nucleotides agree with TRBD2. CDR1 and CDR2 (germline): KGHSH, LQKENI. Germline trimming cut 3 bases from V and 4 bases from J; bases unmatched to any gene: 10. This CDR3 region has 16 residues. The CDR3 loop is CASSPLGREGLYEQYF. In DNA form, the CDR3 reads TGTGCCAGCTCACCCCTGGGGCGGGAGGGCCTATACGAGCAGTACTTC.

The genes are TRBV10-3 and TRBJ2-7; 10 nucleotides align to TRBD1. V was pared by 0 bases and J by 5 bases, with 7 bases of the junction left unmatched. The CDR3 spans 16 residues. Per germline, CDR1 ENHRY and CDR2 SYGVKD. The CDR3 reads CAISESTGGPFHEQYF. In nucleotides, the CDR3 is TGTGCCATCAGTGAGTCGACAGGGGGCCCATTCCACGAGCAGTACTTC.

The table lists this clone with a count of one. This sequence joins TRBV5-4 and TRBJ2-3; 7 positions match TRBD1. With V trimmed by 4 bases and J by 4 bases, 6 bases remained unmatched. CDR1 is SGHNT and CDR2 is YYREEE in the germline V gene (reference sequence). The CDR3 length is 14 residues. CDR3 nucleotide sequence: TGTGCCAGCAGCATGACAGGGAGCGCAGATACGCAGTATTTT. Translated, it gives CASSMTGSADTQYF.

V gene TRBV28 combines with J gene TRBJ2-7, with 9 bases lining up with TRBD1. Losses at the gene ends were 3 bases for V and 1 base for J; bases not matched to a gene: 10. Germline V gene sequence: CDR1 MDHEN, CDR2 SYDVKM. CDR3 length: 17 residues. CDR3 residues: CASSFPEGQGFSYEQYF. CDR3 DNA: TGTGCCAGCAGTTTCCCCGAGGGACAGGGTTTTTCCTACGAGCAGTACTTC.

This clone turned up a few times. The chain recombines TRBV3-1 (or the pseudogene TRBV3-2) with TRBJ1-2, with D unclear. Trimming took 4 bases from V and 4 from J, leaving 13 bases between them. The CDR3 covers 14 residues. CDR1 and CDR2 from the germline V gene are LGHDT and YNNKEL (reference sequence). CDR3 region: CASSLGPAGYGYTF. The CDR3 DNA reads TGTGCCAGCAGCCTGGGCCCCGCCGGCTATGGCTACACCTTC.

The chain joins TRBV4-3 to TRBJ2-1; 8 bases align to TRBD2. CDR1 is LGHNA and CDR2 is YSLEER in the germline V gene. This CDR3 comprises 17 residues. With V trimmed by 0 bases and J by 0 bases, 4 bases remained unmatched. The CDR3 coding sequence is TGCGCCAGCAGCCAAGATAGGGCGGGAGGCTCCTACAATGAGCAGTTCTTC. As protein: CASSQDRAGGSYNEQFF.

This clone showed up many times. The genes are TRBV5-4 and TRBJ1-2, with 8 nucleotides matching TRBD1. The CDR3 is made up of 14 amino acids. V lost 0 bases and J lost 2; bases outside the gene matches: 0. CDR1 SGHNT and CDR2 YYREEE come from the germline V gene (reference sequence). The DNA for the CDR3 is TGTGCCAGCAGCTTGGGGACAGGGAACTATGGCTACACCTTC. Its protein is CASSLGTGNYGYTF.

This clone has a single count. The chain recombines TRBV7-9 with TRBJ1-1; D is perhaps TRBD1 (5 bases). Between the trimmed V and J ends, which lost 1 base and 4 bases, there was a span of 19 bases. There are 17 residues in the CDR3. Looked up from germline, CDR1 is SEHNR and CDR2 is FQNEAQ (reference sequence). This CDR3 reads CASSLDRGRPWGTEAFF. CDR3 DNA sequence: TGTGCCAGCAGCTTAGATAGGGGCCGCCCCTGGGGCACTGAAGCTTTCTTT. Using reference TRBV7-9 and TRBJ1-1 for the parts outside the CDR3, the full variable domain is DTGVSQNPRHKITKRGQNVTFRCDPISEHNRLYWYRQTLGQGPEFLTYFQNEAQLEKSRLLSDRFSAERPKGSFSTLEIQRTEQGDSAMYLCASSLDRGRPWGTEAFFGQGTRLTVV.

The CDR3 is CASSSFWGKPQHF. The DNA for the CDR3 is TGTGCCAGCAGTTCGTTTTGGGGCAAGCCCCAGCATTTT. The chain is built from TRBV27 and TRBJ1-5; TRBD1 is a possible D gene (5 bases). The CDR3 extends over 13 amino acids. V was cut by 4 bases and J by 8 bases, with 12 bases left in between. Germline CDR1 reads MNHEY; CDR2 reads SMNVEV (reference sequence).

This clone was observed a handful of times. The chain couples TRBV18 to TRBJ1-4; D might be TRBD1 (5 bases). In germline, CDR1 is KGHSH, CDR2 LQKENI. This CDR3 spans 15 amino acids. Trimming shortened V by 4 bases and J by 0 bases, and 9 bases separated the two germline ends. The CDR3 coding sequence is TGTGCCAGCTCACGGGGCTTTGCAACTAATGAAAAACTGTTTTTT. It encodes CASSRGFATNEKLFF.